This T cell receptor (beta chain) was obtained from a study of cytomegalovirus exposure and HLA in healthy donors. Across the whole study: Early released data comprised 75 million to 100 million unique TCRs from HLA-typed donors.

The J segment lost 5 bases and the V segment lost 4 bases, leaving 16 bases of the junction unmatched. CDR3 length equals 17 residues. CDR1 and CDR2 from the germline V gene are MGHRA and YSYEKL. This clone has only one observation. What it binds is not known. Primers: 60 Vbeta forward and 13 Jbeta reverse. Assay: immunoSEQ multiplex PCR; the TCRdb copy retains only in-frame clones and omits some. Of some 150,000 clones in the sample, roughly three quarters are singletons; the top ten hold 1.5% to 2%. General observations from the study: The study labeled 164 TCR beta chains cytomegalovirus-associated. Later on, analysis showed that most CMV-associated TCR beta chains appeared to be HLA-restricted.

The sample taken for sequencing was PBMCs. The origin of this receptor is a young woman in good health and CMV-seronegative. V is TRBV4-1 and J is TRBJ1-2, with 7 bases matching TRBD1. The CDR3 nucleotides are TGCGCCAGCAGCCTTCACCACAGGGGCGACAGCGGTTATGGCTACACCTTC. This sequence encodes CASSLHHRGDSGYGYTF.